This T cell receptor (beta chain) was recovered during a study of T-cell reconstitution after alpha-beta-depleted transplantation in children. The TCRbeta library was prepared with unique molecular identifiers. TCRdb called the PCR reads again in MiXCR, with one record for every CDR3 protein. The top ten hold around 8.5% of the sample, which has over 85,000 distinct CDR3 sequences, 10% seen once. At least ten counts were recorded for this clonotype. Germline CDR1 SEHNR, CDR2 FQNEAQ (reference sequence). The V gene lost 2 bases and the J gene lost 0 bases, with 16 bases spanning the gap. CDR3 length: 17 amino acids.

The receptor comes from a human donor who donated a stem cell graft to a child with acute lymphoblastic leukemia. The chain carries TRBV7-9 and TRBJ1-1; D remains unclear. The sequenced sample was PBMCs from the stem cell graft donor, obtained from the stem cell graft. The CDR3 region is CASSLPKRADMNTEAFF. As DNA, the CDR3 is TGTGCCAGCAGCTTACCCAAAAGGGCGGATATGAACACTGAAGCTTTCTTT.